A single sample gave rise to the 23 T cell receptor beta chains below, sequenced in a study of shared clonotypes between healthy human individuals. Here immunoSEQ multiplex PCR was the method, and the copy in TCRdb shows in-frame clones only, minus some. The top ten clones hold nearly 1.5% of a sample with about 980,000 clones, roughly 72% of them seen once. Sequenced input: memory CD4+ T cells sorted from blood. The subset here: CD45RA-negative fraction. These receptors all stem from a man between 18 and 35 years old in good health.

J is TRBJ2-3 and V is TRBV5-8; weak D call: TRBD2 (6 bases). Germline V gene lookup returns CDR1 SGHTS and CDR2 YDEGEE. Trimming removed 1 base at V and 5 bases at J, with 8 bases between. This CDR3 is 13 amino acids long. Here the CDR3 DNA reads TGTGCCAGCAGCTTGCGGGGGAGAGATACGCAGTATTTT. Translated: CASSLRGRDTQYF.

J is TRBJ2-1 and V is TRBV5-1, with D perhaps TRBD2 (5 bases). This CDR3 contains 16 residues. Germline V CDR1 and CDR2: SGHRS, YFSETQ. The V end lost 0 bases, the J end lost 5 bases, and 15 bases lay between the germline ends. The CDR3 protein is CASSLGRVGLNNEQFF. The CDR3 coding sequence is TGCGCCAGCAGCTTGGGACGGGTAGGACTTAACAATGAGCAGTTCTTC.

The rearrangement links TRBV25-1 to TRBJ2-3, with D possibly matching TRBD2 (5 bases). Germline V CDR1 and CDR2: MGHDK, SYGVNS. With 1 base removed from V and 3 bases from J, the gap between germline ends came to 14 bases. The CDR3 totals 16 residues. The CDR3 region is CASSESRRPGTDTQYF. The CDR3, as DNA: TGTGCCAGCAGTGAATCCCGCAGACCGGGGACAGATACGCAGTATTTT. Combining the CDR3 with reference TRBV25-1 and TRBJ2-3 gives the whole variable domain EADIYQTPRYLVIGTGKKITLECSQTMGHDKMYWYQQDPGMELHLIHYSYGVNSTEKGDLSSESTVSRIRTEHFPLTLESARPSHTSQYLCASSESRRPGTDTQYFGPGTRLTVL.

This chain joins TRBV4-1 and TRBJ2-1, with TRBD2 matching over 9 bases. The V gene end was trimmed by 0 bases and the J gene end by 7 bases; junction bases not matched to a gene: 10. The V gene's germline CDR1 is MGHRA and CDR2 YSYEKL. The CDR3 contains 17 residues. This CDR3 is CASSQDLSSGDINEQFF. CDR3 nucleotide sequence: TGCGCCAGCAGCCAAGATCTGTCTAGCGGGGATATAAATGAGCAGTTCTTC.

This clone came up a few times. The chain recombines TRBV30 with TRBJ1-1; 8 bases match TRBD1. This CDR3 contains 12 residues. J was trimmed by 4 bases and V by 8 bases; bases with no gene match: 6. The V gene's germline CDR1 is GTSNPN and CDR2 SVGIG (reference sequence). The CDR3 sequence: CAADRGGTEAFF. DNA of the CDR3: TGTGCCGCCGACAGGGGAGGCACTGAAGCTTTCTTT.

In DNA form, the CDR3 reads TGTGCCAGCAGCTTAGGACAGGGGGAGGTTGAAAAACTGTTTTTT. Protein sequence: CASSLGQGEVEKLFF. The chain joins TRBV7-2 to TRBJ1-4; the match to TRBD1 covers 9 bases. Unmatched junction bases numbered 4, after V lost 1 base and J lost 7 bases. The CDR3 contains 15 residues. Germline V gene sequence: CDR1 SGHTA, CDR2 FQGNSA.

The chain combines TRBV5-4 with TRBJ2-2, with no clear D. The CDR3 runs to 16 residues. Germline loops: CDR1 SGHNT, CDR2 YYREEE (reference sequence). V was cut by 4 bases and J by 4 bases, with 17 bases left in between. CDR3 sequence reads: CASSLRRGGGTGELFF. The CDR3 DNA follows: TGTGCCAGCAGCCTCCGCCGTGGCGGTGGCACCGGGGAGCTGTTTTTT.

The J gene is TRBJ2-7, the V gene TRBV6-1; 9 bases line up with TRBD1. The trim removed 8 bases at V and 3 bases at J, leaving 8 bases unmatched. The CDR3 spans 14 residues. CDR1 and CDR2 (germline): MNHNS, SASEGT. The CDR3 region has the DNA TGTGCCAGCCTTTACACAGGGGGCAGCTACGAGCAGTACTTC. This encodes CASLYTGGSYEQYF.

This rearrangement joins TRBV5-1 to TRBJ2-3; a weak D match, TRBD1 (6 bases). Germline CDR1 and CDR2: SGHRS and YFSETQ. Trimming pared 4 bases from V and 2 bases from J, leaving 14 bases between. This CDR3 has 15 amino acids. CDR3 residues: CASSGRGGSTDTQYF. CDR3 DNA: TGCGCCAGCAGCGGCCGAGGGGGATCCACAGATACGCAGTATTTT.

The chain has TRBV7-9 and TRBJ1-2; unclear D gene. This CDR3 comprises 13 residues. Per the germline V gene, CDR1 is SEHNR and CDR2 is FQNEAQ (reference sequence). Trimming cost V 4 bases and J 3 bases, with 9 bases left between them. CDR3 protein: CASSSGLDYGYTF. CDR3 in DNA: TGTGCCAGCAGCTCAGGACTCGACTATGGCTACACCTTC.

The genes are TRBV6-5 and TRBJ1-1, with unresolved D. Trimming took off 6 bases at V and 1 base at J, with 12 bases between the two ends. The CDR3 consists of 14 residues. Germline V gene data show CDR1 as MNHEY and CDR2 as SVGAGI. CDR3 nucleotide sequence: TGTGCCAGCAGCGACCTCTCACAGAACACTGAAGCTTTCTTT. Its translation is CASSDLSQNTEAFF.

The chain couples TRBV18 to TRBJ1-5; D might be TRBD1 (6 bases). Germline V gene sequence: CDR1 KGHSH, CDR2 LQKENI. The V end was cut by 0 bases, the J end by 1 base, with 13 bases between. There are 17 residues in the CDR3. CDR3 sequence reads: CASSPPERGISNQPQHF. CDR3 bases: TGTGCCAGCTCACCACCGGAAAGGGGGATCAGCAATCAGCCCCAGCATTTT.

This clone was counted ten times or more. The rearrangement links TRBV30 to TRBJ1-1; the D gene is possibly TRBD1 (6 bases). Trimming removed 4 bases at V and 5 bases at J, with 20 bases between. Per germline, CDR1 GTSNPN and CDR2 SVGIG (reference sequence). This CDR3 spans 15 amino acids. The CDR3 region is CAWNRGVGARTEAFF. Written as DNA, the CDR3 is TGTGCCTGGAATCGTGGCGTGGGGGCTCGGACTGAAGCTTTCTTT. Supplemented by reference TRBV30 and TRBJ1-1, the full variable domain reads SQTIHQWPATLVQPVGSPLSLECTVEGTSNPNLYWYRQAAGRGLQLLFYSVGIGQISSEVPQNLSASRPQDRQFILSSKKLLLSDSGFYLCAWNRGVGARTEAFFGQGTRLTVV.

V is TRBV7-3 and J is TRBJ2-2; the D gene could be TRBD1 or TRBD2 (5 bases each). Germline V gene lookup returns CDR1 SGHTA and CDR2 FQGTGA. Trimming removed 2 bases at V and 4 bases at J, with 8 bases between. The CDR3 runs 14 residues. DNA of the CDR3: TGTGCCAGCAGCTTAGCCGGGGCCACCGGGGAGCTGTTTTTT. Translating gives CASSLAGATGELFF. Full variable domain (missing parts from reference TRBV7-3 and TRBJ2-2): GAGVSQTPSNKVTEKGKYVELRCDPISGHTALYWYRQSLGQGPEFLIYFQGTGAADDSGLPNDRFFAVRPEGSVSTLKIQRTERGDSAVYLCASSLAGATGELFFGEGSRLTVL.

The J gene is TRBJ1-3, the V gene TRBV18, with 7 bases fitting TRBD1. The CDR3 spans 21 residues. Per germline, CDR1 KGHSH and CDR2 LQKENI. The V gene end was trimmed by 2 bases and the J gene end by 1 base; junction bases not matched to a gene: 20. The DNA for the CDR3 is TGTGCCAGCTCACCAGCTTCTCGGACAGGTCTCCGTGGTTATTCTGGAAACACCATATATTTT. This translates into CASSPASRTGLRGYSGNTIYF.

The rearrangement links TRBV18 to TRBJ1-4; 7 nucleotides line up with TRBD1. Germline CDR1 and CDR2: KGHSH and LQKENI. The CDR3 length is 15 residues. Losses at the gene ends were 3 bases for V and 8 bases for J; bases not matched to a gene: 9. The CDR3, as DNA: TGTGCCAGCTCACCCGAACGCGGACAGGCCGAAAAACTGTTTTTT. Protein: CASSPERGQAEKLFF. Full variable domain (missing parts from reference TRBV18 and TRBJ1-4): NAGVMQNPRHLVRRRGQEARLRCSPMKGHSHVYWYRQLPEEGLKFMVYLQKENIIDESGMPKERFSAEFPKEGPSILRIQQVVRGDSAAYFCASSPERGQAEKLFFGSGTQLSVL.

The rearrangement uses TRBV4-2 and TRBJ2-2; D may match TRBD1 or TRBD2 (5 bases each). In germline, CDR1 is LGHNA, CDR2 YNFKEQ. The V and J ends lost 2 bases and 2 bases respectively, with 15 bases between them. This CDR3 has 17 residues. The CDR3 loop is CASSQKPGRDNTGELFF. The DNA of the CDR3 is TGTGCCAGCAGCCAAAAACCGGGACGGGACAACACCGGGGAGCTGTTTTTT.

The chain joins TRBV11-2 to TRBJ2-7; 7 bases map to TRBD1. Per germline, CDR1 SGHAT and CDR2 FQNNGV. The CDR3 is 13 residues long. Losses at the gene ends were 1 base for V and 7 bases for J; bases not matched to a gene: 4. The CDR3 sequence is CASSLGARGEQYF. In nucleotides, the CDR3 is TGTGCCAGCAGCTTAGGTGCCAGGGGGGAGCAGTACTTC.

CDR3 in amino acids: CASSLYMGGTEAFF. The CDR3, as DNA: TGTGCCAGCAGCCTTTACATGGGGGGAACTGAAGCTTTCTTT. The chain links TRBV5-5 to TRBJ1-1, with D tentatively TRBD1 (5 bases). CDR1 SGHKS and CDR2 YYEKEE come from the germline V gene (reference sequence). CDR3 length equals 14 residues. The V end lost 4 bases, the J end lost 5 bases, and 15 bases lay between the germline ends.

This clone occurred a few times. Other DNA sequences in this sample translate to the same CDR3. The chain is built from TRBV10-3 and TRBJ2-2; D is uncertain. The CDR3 loop spans 14 amino acids. In germline, CDR1 is ENHRY, CDR2 SYGVKD. Trimming removed 3 bases from V and 1 base from J, with 6 bases in between. CDR3 sequence reads: CAISDGLNTGELFF. The DNA of the CDR3 is TGTGCCATCAGTGACGGGCTGAACACCGGGGAGCTGTTTTTT.

V usage is TRBV14 and J usage is TRBJ1-2; TRBD1 is a possible D gene (5 bases). V dropped 3 bases and J dropped 4 bases, with 9 bases sitting between them. This CDR3 spans 13 amino acids. The V gene's germline CDR1 is SGHDN and CDR2 FVKESK. This CDR3 reads CASSQGVFYGYTF. The CDR3 coding sequence is TGTGCCAGCAGCCAGGGGGTCTTCTATGGCTACACCTTC.

V gene TRBV6-1 combines with J gene TRBJ2-7; either TRBD1 or TRBD2 may supply D (5 bases each). Germline V gives CDR1 MNHNS, CDR2 SASEGT. The CDR3 contains 15 residues. With 1 base removed from V and 4 bases from J, the gap between germline ends came to 14 bases. The CDR3: CASSEEGRGMYEQYF. The CDR3 nucleotides read TGTGCCAGCAGTGAAGAGGGACGGGGTATGTACGAGCAGTACTTC.

The chain couples TRBV18 to TRBJ1-5, with D possibly being TRBD1 (5 bases). Germline CDR1 reads KGHSH; CDR2 reads LQKENI. The CDR3 spans 16 residues. V dropped 2 bases and J dropped 3 bases, with 14 bases sitting between them. CDR3 coding DNA: TGTGCCAGCTCACCATTTAGCCAGGGCCCCAATCAGCCCCAGCATTTT. Protein product: CASSPFSQGPNQPQHF. Full variable domain (outside the CDR3, taken from reference TRBV18 and TRBJ1-5): NAGVMQNPRHLVRRRGQEARLRCSPMKGHSHVYWYRQLPEEGLKFMVYLQKENIIDESGMPKERFSAEFPKEGPSILRIQQVVRGDSAAYFCASSPFSQGPNQPQHFGDGTRLSIL.